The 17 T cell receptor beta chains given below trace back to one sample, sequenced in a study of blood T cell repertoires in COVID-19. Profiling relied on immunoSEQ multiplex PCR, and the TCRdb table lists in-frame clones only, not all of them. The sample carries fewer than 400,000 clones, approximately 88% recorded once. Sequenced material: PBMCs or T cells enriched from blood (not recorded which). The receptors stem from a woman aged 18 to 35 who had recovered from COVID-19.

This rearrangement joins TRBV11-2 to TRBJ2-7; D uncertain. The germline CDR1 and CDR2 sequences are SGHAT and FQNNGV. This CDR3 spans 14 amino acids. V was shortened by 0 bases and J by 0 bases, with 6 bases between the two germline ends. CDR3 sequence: CASSLERSSYEQYF. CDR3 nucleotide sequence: TGTGCCAGCAGCTTAGAAAGGAGCTCCTACGAGCAGTACTTC.

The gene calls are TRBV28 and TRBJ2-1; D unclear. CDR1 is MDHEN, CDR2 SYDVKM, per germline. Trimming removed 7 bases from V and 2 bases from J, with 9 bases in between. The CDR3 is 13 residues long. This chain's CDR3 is CASTPRAYNEQFF. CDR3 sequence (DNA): TGTGCCAGCACCCCCCGAGCCTACAATGAGCAGTTCTTC.

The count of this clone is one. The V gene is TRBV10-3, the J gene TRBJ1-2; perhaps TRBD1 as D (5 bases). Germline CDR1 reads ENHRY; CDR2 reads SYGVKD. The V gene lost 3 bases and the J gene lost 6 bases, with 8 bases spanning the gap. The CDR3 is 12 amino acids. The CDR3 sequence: CAISEMTDGYTF. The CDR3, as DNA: TGTGCCATCAGTGAAATGACAGATGGCTACACCTTC.

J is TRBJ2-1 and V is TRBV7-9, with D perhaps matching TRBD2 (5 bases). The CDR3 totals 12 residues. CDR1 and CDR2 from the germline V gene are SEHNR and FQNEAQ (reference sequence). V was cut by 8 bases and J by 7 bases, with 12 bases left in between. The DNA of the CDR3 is TGTGCCAGCCATTTTGGCGGGAATGAGCAGTTCTTC. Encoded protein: CASHFGGNEQFF.

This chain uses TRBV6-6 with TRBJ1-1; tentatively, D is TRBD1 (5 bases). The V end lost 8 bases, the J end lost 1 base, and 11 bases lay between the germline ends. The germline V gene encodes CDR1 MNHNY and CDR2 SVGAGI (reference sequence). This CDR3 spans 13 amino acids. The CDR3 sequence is CASSAGGNTEAFF. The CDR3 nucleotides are TGTGCCAGCTCCGCGGGGGGGAACACTGAAGCTTTCTTT.

The DNA for the CDR3 is TGTGCCAGCAGCATAAGCTATGGGACAGGAACAGATACGCAGTATTTT. Its translation is CASSISYGTGTDTQYF. This chain uses TRBV7-6 with TRBJ2-3; 8 bases line up with TRBD1. The CDR3 loop spans 16 amino acids. V shed 5 bases, J shed 3 bases, and the junction held 10 bases outside the gene matches. Germline-derived CDR1 and CDR2 are SGHVS and FNYEAQ.

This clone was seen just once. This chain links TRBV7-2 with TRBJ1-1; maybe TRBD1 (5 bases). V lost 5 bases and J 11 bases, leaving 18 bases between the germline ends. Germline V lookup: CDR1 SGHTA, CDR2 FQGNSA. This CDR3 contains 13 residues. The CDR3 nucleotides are TGTGCCAGCAGCCCAAGTTCATGGGGGAGGGCTTTCTTT. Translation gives CASSPSSWGRAFF. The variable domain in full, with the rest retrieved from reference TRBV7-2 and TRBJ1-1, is GAGVSQSPSNKVTEKGKDVELRCDPISGHTALYWYRQSLGQGLEFLIYFQGNSAPDKSGLPSDRFSAERTGGSVSTLTIQRTQQEDSAVYLCASSPSSWGRAFFGQGTRLTVV.

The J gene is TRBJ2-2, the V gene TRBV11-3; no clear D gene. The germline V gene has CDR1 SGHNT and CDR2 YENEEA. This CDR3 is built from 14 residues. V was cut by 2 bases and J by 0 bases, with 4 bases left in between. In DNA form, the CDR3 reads TGTGCCAGCAGCTTATGGCCGAACACCGGGGAGCTGTTTTTT. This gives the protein CASSLWPNTGELFF.

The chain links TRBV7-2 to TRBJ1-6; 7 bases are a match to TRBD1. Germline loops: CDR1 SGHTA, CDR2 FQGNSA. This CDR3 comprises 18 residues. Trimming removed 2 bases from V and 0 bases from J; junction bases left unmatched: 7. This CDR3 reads CASSLQGVRSSYNSPLHF. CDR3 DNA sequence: TGTGCCAGCAGCTTACAGGGGGTACGGAGCTCCTATAATTCACCCCTCCACTTT.

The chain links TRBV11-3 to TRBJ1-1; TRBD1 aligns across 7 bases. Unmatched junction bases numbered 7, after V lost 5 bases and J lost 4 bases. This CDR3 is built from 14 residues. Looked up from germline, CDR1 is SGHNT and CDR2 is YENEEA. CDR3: CASSAGQWSTEAFF. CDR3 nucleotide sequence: TGTGCCAGCAGCGCGGGACAGTGGAGCACTGAAGCTTTCTTT.

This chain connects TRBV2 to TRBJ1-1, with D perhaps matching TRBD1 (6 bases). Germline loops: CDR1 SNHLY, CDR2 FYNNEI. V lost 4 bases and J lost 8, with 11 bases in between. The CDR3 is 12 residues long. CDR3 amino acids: CASSVTGFEAFF. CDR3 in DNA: TGTGCCAGCAGTGTTACAGGGTTCGAAGCTTTCTTT.

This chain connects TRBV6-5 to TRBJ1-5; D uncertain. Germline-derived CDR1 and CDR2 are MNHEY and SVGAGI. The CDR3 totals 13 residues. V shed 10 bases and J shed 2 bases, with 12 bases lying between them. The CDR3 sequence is CATVLTGNQPQHF. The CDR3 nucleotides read TGTGCCACCGTGTTAACGGGCAATCAGCCCCAGCATTTT.

The CDR3 sequence: CASSYTGGGEKLFF. The DNA for the CDR3 is TGTGCCAGCAGCTATACAGGGGGTGGTGAAAAACTGTTTTTT. The chain joins TRBV7-9 to TRBJ1-4, with TRBD1 identical over 8 bases. V shed 4 bases, J shed 7 bases, and the junction held 5 bases outside the gene matches. Germline V lookup: CDR1 SEHNR, CDR2 FQNEAQ (reference sequence). The CDR3 length is 14 residues.

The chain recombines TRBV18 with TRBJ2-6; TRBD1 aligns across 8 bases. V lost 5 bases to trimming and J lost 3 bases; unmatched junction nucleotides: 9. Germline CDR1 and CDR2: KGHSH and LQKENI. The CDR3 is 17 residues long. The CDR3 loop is CASSNIQGAGGANVLTF. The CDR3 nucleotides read TGTGCCAGCTCAAACATTCAGGGGGCCGGTGGGGCCAACGTCCTGACTTTC. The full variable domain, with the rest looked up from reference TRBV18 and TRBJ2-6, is NAGVMQNPRHLVRRRGQEARLRCSPMKGHSHVYWYRQLPEEGLKFMVYLQKENIIDESGMPKERFSAEFPKEGPSILRIQQVVRGDSAAYFCASSNIQGAGGANVLTFGAGSRLTVL.

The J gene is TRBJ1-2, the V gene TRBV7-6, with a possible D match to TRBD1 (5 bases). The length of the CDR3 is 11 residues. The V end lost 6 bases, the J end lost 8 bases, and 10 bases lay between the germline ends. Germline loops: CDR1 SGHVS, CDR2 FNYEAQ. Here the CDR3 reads CASSPGNGYTF. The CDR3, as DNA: TGTGCCAGCAGTCCAGGGAACGGCTACACCTTC.

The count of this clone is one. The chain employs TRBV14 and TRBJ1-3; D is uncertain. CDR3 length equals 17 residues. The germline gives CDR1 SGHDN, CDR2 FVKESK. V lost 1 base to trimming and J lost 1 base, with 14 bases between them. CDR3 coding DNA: TGTGCCAGCAGCCAAGTAGGTGGCCAGGCGTCTGGAAACACCATATATTTT. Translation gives CASSQVGGQASGNTIYF.

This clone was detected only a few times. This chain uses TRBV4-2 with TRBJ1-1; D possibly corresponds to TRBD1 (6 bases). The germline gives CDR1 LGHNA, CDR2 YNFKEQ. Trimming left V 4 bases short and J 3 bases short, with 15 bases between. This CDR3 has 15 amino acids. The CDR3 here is CASSPTGAGDTEAFF. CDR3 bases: TGTGCCAGCAGCCCTACTGGGGCAGGGGACACTGAAGCTTTCTTT.